Sequencing of this T cell receptor beta chain was carried out in a study of blood T cell repertoires in COVID-19. Study information: Some COVID-19 samples were acute and others convalescent; all came from the United States, Italy and Spain. PBMCs, B-cell-depleted T cells, or T cells were the source of the cDNA or gDNA that made up the material.

Germline values: CDR1 LGHDT, CDR2 YNNKEL (reference sequence). The V gene lost 1 base and the J gene lost 1 base, with 8 bases spanning the gap. The CDR3 runs 15 residues. TCRdb's table, derived via immunoSEQ multiplex PCR, lists solely in-frame clones and lacks some. Among tens of thousands of clones listed, 75% to 90% were seen once. This sequence was found in a man aged 55 to 70 with active COVID-19. The chain links TRBV3-1 (or the pseudogene TRBV3-2) to TRBJ1-5; perhaps TRBD1 as D (5 bases). Source material: peripheral blood. CDR3 DNA: TGTGCCAGCAGCCAAGGGCGGGGGAGCAATCAGCCCCAGCATTTT. It translates to CASSQGRGSNQPQHF.